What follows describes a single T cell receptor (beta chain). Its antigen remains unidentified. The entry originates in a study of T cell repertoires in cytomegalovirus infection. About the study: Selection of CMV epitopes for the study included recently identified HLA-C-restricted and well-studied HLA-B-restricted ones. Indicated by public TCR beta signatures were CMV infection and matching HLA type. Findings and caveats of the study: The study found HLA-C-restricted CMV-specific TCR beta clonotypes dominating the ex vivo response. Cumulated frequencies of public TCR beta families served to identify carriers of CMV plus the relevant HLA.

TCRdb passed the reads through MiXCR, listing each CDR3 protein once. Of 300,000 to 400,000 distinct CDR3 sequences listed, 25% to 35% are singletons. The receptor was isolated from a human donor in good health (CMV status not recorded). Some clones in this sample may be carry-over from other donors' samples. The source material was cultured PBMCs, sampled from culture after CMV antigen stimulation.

The CDR3 DNA sequence: TGTGCCAGCAGCTTAGGGAACCGGGACGTTGGGGAGCTGTTTTTT. Its protein is CASSLGNRDVGELFF. This chain uses TRBV7-2 with TRBJ2-2; perhaps D is TRBD1 or TRBD2 (5 bases each). Germline-derived CDR1 and CDR2 are SGHTA and FQGNSA. This CDR3 has 15 amino acids. V was trimmed by 1 base and J by 8 bases, leaving 14 bases between them.